This T cell receptor (beta chain) derives from a study of blood T cells in healthy people across ages. The use of a sample-barcoded 5' primer and a J-beta primer mix characterized a second PCR of roughly 6 to 11 cycles. TCRdb redid the calling of the 5' RACE reads with MiXCR, one entry per CDR3 protein. The table records 790,000 or so distinct CDR3 sequences, more than 35% of them present only once. This clonotype originated in an elderly man in good health. Sequencing input: blood.

This chain's CDR3 is CASSGLTQYF. CDR3 DNA: TGTGCCAGCAGCGGCCTTACGCAGTATTTT. The gene calls are TRBV9 and TRBJ2-3, with D unresolved. Between the trimmed V and J ends, which lost 3 bases and 8 bases, there was a span of 4 bases. This CDR3 is built from 10 residues. Germline CDR1 and CDR2: SGDLS and YYNGEE.